The entry below describes one T cell receptor beta chain. Its antigen is still unknown. Trimming cost V 4 bases and J 6 bases, with 15 bases left between them. Per the germline V gene, CDR1 is LGHNA and CDR2 is YSLEER. The CDR3 covers 14 residues. The source of the sample is a study of cytomegalovirus exposure and HLA in healthy donors. As for the study in general: In an earlier analysis, approximately 120 million unique TCR beta sequences were found from about 179 million T cells. Whole-study results and caveats: A link between a missense DCLRE1C variant and TCR beta V- and J-gene trimming emerged from a later analysis.

At collection, donors were nominally healthy, but unrecorded immune exposures were probable. The PCR used 60 Vbeta and 13 Jbeta primers. The table came from immunoSEQ multiplex PCR; TCRdb's copy has only in-frame clones and leaves some out. Of fewer than 250,000 clones listed, 60% to 80% were seen once; the top ten hold roughly 1.9%. The TCR was taken from a male donor in good health and CMV-seronegative. This chain uses TRBV4-3 with TRBJ1-1; the D gene is possibly TRBD1 (5 bases). The source material was PBMCs. The CDR3 is CASSPNLGAAEAFF. The CDR3 DNA sequence: TGCGCCAGCAGCCCAAATTTAGGGGCCGCTGAAGCTTTCTTT.